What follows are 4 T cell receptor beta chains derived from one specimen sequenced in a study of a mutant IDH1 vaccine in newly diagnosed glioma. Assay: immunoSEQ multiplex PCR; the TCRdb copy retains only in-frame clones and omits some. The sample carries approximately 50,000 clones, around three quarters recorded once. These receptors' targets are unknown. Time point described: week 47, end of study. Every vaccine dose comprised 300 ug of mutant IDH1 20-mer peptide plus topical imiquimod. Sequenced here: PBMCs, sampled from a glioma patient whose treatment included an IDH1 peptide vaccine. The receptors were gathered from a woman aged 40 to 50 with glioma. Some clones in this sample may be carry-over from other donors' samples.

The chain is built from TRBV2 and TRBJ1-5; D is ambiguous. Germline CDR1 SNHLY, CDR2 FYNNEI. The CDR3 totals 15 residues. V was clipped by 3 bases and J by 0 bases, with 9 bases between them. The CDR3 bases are TGTGCCAGCAGTGACGGCAGAACTAGCAATCAGCCCCAGCATTTT. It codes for CASSDGRTSNQPQHF.

This chain's CDR3 is CASSETQPQHF. Here the CDR3 DNA reads TGTGCCAGCAGTGAAACCCAGCCCCAGCATTTT. V and J are TRBV6-1 and TRBJ1-5, with unresolved D. This CDR3 is 11 amino acids long. CDR1 and CDR2 (germline): MNHNS, SASEGT. V lost 2 bases to trimming and J lost 7 bases, with 3 bases between them.

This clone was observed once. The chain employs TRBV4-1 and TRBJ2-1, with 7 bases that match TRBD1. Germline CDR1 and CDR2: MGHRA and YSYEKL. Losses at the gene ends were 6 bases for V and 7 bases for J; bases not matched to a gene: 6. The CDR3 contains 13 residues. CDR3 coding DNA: TGCGCCAGCAGTATAAACAGGGGAAATGAGCAGTTCTTC. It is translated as CASSINRGNEQFF.

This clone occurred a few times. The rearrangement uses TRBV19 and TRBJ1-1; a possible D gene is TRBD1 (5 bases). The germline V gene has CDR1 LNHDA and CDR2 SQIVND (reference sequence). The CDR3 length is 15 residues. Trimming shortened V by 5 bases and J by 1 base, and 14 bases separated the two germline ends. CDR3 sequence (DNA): TGTGCCAGTAGTCTATTGACAGTCCCGAACACTGAAGCTTTCTTT. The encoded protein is CASSLLTVPNTEAFF. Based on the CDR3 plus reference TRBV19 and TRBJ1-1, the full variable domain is DGGITQSPKYLFRKEGQNVTLSCEQNLNHDAMYWYRQDPGQGLRLIYYSQIVNDFQKGDIAEGYSVSREKKESFPLTVTSAQKNPTAFYLCASSLLTVPNTEAFFGQGTRLTVV.